The subject of this entry is one TCR beta chain. The germline V gene has CDR1 SEHNR and CDR2 FQNEAQ (reference sequence). There are 15 residues in the CDR3. V lost 4 bases and J lost 7, with 17 bases in between. TCRdb keeps only in-frame clones here, not all; method: immunoSEQ multiplex PCR. Here the sample spans 170,000 or so clones, 90% to 95% being singletons. The source of the sample is a study of control samples from healthy donors and cancer patients. The sequence derives from a man aged 30 to 39 in good health. The rearrangement links TRBV7-9 to TRBJ1-5; perhaps TRBD1 as D (5 bases). The material sequenced was blood. The CDR3 region has the DNA TGTGCCAGCAGCTCGGGGACTGCCGAGTTCCAGCCCCAGCATTTT. The encoded protein is CASSSGTAEFQPQHF.